This TCR beta chain was sequenced during a study of blood T cell repertoires in COVID-19. About the research overall: T cells, B-cell-depleted T cells, or PBMCs supplied cDNA or gDNA.

Clones were read by immunoSEQ multiplex PCR, and TCRdb kept only the in-frame ones, dropping some. The table lists 200,000 to 300,000 clones, roughly 86% of them singletons. Per germline, CDR1 SGHRS and CDR2 YFSETQ. V shed 4 bases and J shed 7 bases, with 15 bases lying between them. The CDR3 is 13 residues long. The sample comprised peripheral blood. The chain carries TRBV5-1 and TRBJ2-7; possible D gene TRBD1, 6 bases. The sequence was obtained from a man between 40 and 49 years old who had recovered from COVID-19. CDR3: CASSPRGKQEQYF. In DNA, the CDR3 is TGCGCCAGCAGCCCAAGGGGGAAACAAGAGCAGTACTTC.